The 26 T cell receptor beta chains given below trace back to one sample, sequenced in a study of OX40 agonist ivuxolimab in advanced cancers. Clones were sequenced by immunoSEQ multiplex PCR, and TCRdb holds only the in-frame ones, with some missing. This table has about 40,000 clones, roughly 85% appearing once. This specimen was CD4+ or CD8+ T cells sorted from blood, taken in a trial of the OX40 agonist ivuxolimab. These receptors were obtained from an adult with an advanced solid tumor such as melanoma, head and neck, liver or kidney cancer.

The chain combines TRBV6-5 with TRBJ1-2; D is undetermined. The CDR3 sequence is 11 residues long. The germline gives CDR1 MNHEY, CDR2 SVGAGI. V shed 6 bases and J shed 5 bases, with 7 bases lying between them. The CDR3 is CASRATYGYTF. DNA of the CDR3: TGTGCCAGCAGGGCAACATATGGCTACACCTTC.

The chain combines TRBV6-1 with TRBJ2-2, with 11 bases matching TRBD2. The CDR3 extends over 20 amino acids. CDR1 and CDR2 from the germline V gene are MNHNS and SASEGT. Trimming at V came to 0 bases and at J to 1 base, leaving 10 bases not matched to a gene. Written as DNA, the CDR3 is TGTGCCAGCAGTGAAGCTTATTCACCGGGACTAGCGGAGAACACCGGGGAGCTGTTTTTT. It codes for CASSEAYSPGLAENTGELFF.

The chain joins TRBV5-4 to TRBJ1-1; D uncertain. V lost 0 bases, J lost 2 bases, and 11 bases lay in between. This CDR3 has 15 amino acids. Germline V gene data show CDR1 as SGHNT and CDR2 as YYREEE (reference sequence). The CDR3 spells CASSLGGSSNTEAFF. The CDR3 DNA is TGTGCCAGCAGCTTGGGCGGGTCTTCCAACACTGAAGCTTTCTTT.

This chain uses TRBV6-4 with TRBJ1-2, with a weak D call TRBD1 (5 bases). Between the trimmed V and J ends, which lost 0 bases and 6 bases, there was a span of 8 bases. The V gene's germline CDR1 is MRHNA and CDR2 SNTAGT. This CDR3 contains 13 residues. CDR3 loop: CASSDSGGNGYTF. In nucleotides, the CDR3 is TGTGCCAGCAGTGACTCGGGGGGAAATGGCTACACCTTC.

This chain joins TRBV6-5 and TRBJ2-1; D uncertain. V lost 0 bases and J 9 bases, leaving 9 bases between the germline ends. The CDR3 totals 13 residues. In germline, CDR1 is MNHEY, CDR2 SVGAGI. The CDR3: CASSYSPLIEQFF. CDR3 sequence (DNA): TGTGCCAGCAGTTACTCCCCTTTAATTGAGCAGTTCTTC.

The J gene is TRBJ2-1, the V gene TRBV9; unclear D gene. Trimming took 0 bases from V and 6 from J, leaving 16 bases between them. CDR3 length equals 16 residues. Germline V lookup: CDR1 SGDLS, CDR2 YYNGEE. CDR3 in amino acids: CASSVGASPLGNEQFF. CDR3 DNA sequence: TGTGCCAGCAGCGTAGGTGCGTCTCCCCTGGGCAATGAGCAGTTCTTC.

This rearrangement joins TRBV9 to TRBJ2-5; D remains ambiguous. The CDR3 consists of 13 residues. V lost 0 bases to trimming and J lost 4 bases, with 7 bases between them. Germline CDR1 reads SGDLS; CDR2 reads YYNGEE. The CDR3 protein is CASSVDDGETQYF. The CDR3 nucleotides are TGTGCCAGCAGCGTAGATGATGGAGAGACCCAGTACTTC.

The chain joins TRBV30 to TRBJ2-1, with D tentatively TRBD1 or TRBD2 (6 bases each). V shed 1 base and J shed 4 bases, with 11 bases lying between them. This CDR3 comprises 14 residues. Per germline, CDR1 GTSNPN and CDR2 SVGIG (reference sequence). Here the CDR3 reads CAWSGEGGYNEQFF. The CDR3 DNA follows: TGTGCCTGGAGTGGAGAGGGGGGATACAATGAGCAGTTCTTC.

This chain links TRBV6-1 with TRBJ2-1, with 10 bases fitting TRBD1. The length of the CDR3 is 14 residues. In germline, CDR1 is MNHNS, CDR2 SASEGT. V was pared by 9 bases and J by 1 base, with 3 bases of the junction left unmatched. The CDR3 here is CASRDRGSYNEQFF. CDR3 DNA: TGTGCCAGTCGGGACAGGGGATCCTACAATGAGCAGTTCTTC.

The chain uses TRBV27 and TRBJ2-6; TRBD1 matches 8 bases. Germline V CDR1 and CDR2: MNHEY, SMNVEV (reference sequence). J lost 4 bases, V lost 4 bases, and 18 bases had no gene match. The CDR3 is 20 residues long. The CDR3 here is CASSSPGEDRVSVGANVLTF. CDR3 sequence (DNA): TGTGCCAGCAGTTCCCCCGGTGAGGACAGGGTTTCGGTAGGGGCCAACGTCCTGACTTTC.

The rearrangement uses TRBV15 and TRBJ1-1, with 9 bases aligning to TRBD1. Germline assignment: CDR1 LNHNV and CDR2 YYDKDF (reference sequence). The trim removed 3 bases at V and 0 bases at J, leaving 8 bases unmatched. The length of the CDR3 is 17 residues. Here the CDR3 DNA reads TGTGCCACCAGCAGGGCGGGACAGGGAGGTATGAACACTGAAGCTTTCTTT. This codes for CATSRAGQGGMNTEAFF.

The genes are TRBV10-3 and TRBJ2-7; 9 nucleotides line up with TRBD1. This CDR3 is built from 15 residues. CDR1 is ENHRY, CDR2 SYGVKD, per germline. Trimming removed 0 bases from V and 2 bases from J; junction bases left unmatched: 2. Written as DNA, the CDR3 is TGTGCCATCAGTGAGTCGGGGACAGGGACCTACGAGCAGTACTTC. Its protein product is CAISESGTGTYEQYF.

The chain is built from TRBV18 and TRBJ1-2; the D gene is possibly TRBD1 (6 bases). The germline CDR1 and CDR2 sequences are KGHSH and LQKENI. Deletions cut 4 bases from V and 6 bases from J, with 15 bases between. The CDR3 runs to 14 residues. The CDR3 bases are TGTGCCAGCTCACAGAACAGGGTAGGCGATGGCTACACCTTC. Protein sequence: CASSQNRVGDGYTF.

The V call is TRBV12-5, the J call TRBJ2-7; D is uncertain. The germline gives CDR1 LGHNT, CDR2 FRNRAP. The CDR3 consists of 11 residues. Trimming stripped 2 bases from V and 3 bases from J, with 2 bases between. The CDR3 is CASGLNYEQYF. The CDR3 DNA sequence: TGTGCTAGTGGTTTGAACTACGAGCAGTACTTC.

The chain joins TRBV9 to TRBJ2-1, with unresolved D. V gave up 0 bases and J gave up 8 bases, with 12 bases separating them. The CDR3 extends over 14 amino acids. The germline V gene encodes CDR1 SGDLS and CDR2 YYNGEE. The CDR3 protein is CASSVAGLPYEQFF. CDR3 DNA: TGTGCCAGCAGCGTAGCCGGGCTCCCATATGAGCAGTTCTTC.

The J gene is TRBJ1-2, the V gene TRBV15; D is possibly TRBD1 (5 bases). This CDR3 has 16 amino acids. V dropped 5 bases and J dropped 0 bases, with 16 bases sitting between them. Germline V gene lookup returns CDR1 LNHNV and CDR2 YYDKDF (reference sequence). The CDR3 DNA reads TGTGCCACCAGCGGACCCCCCGGGGCGCCTAACTATGGCTACACCTTC. This translates into CATSGPPGAPNYGYTF.

Comment on this clone: At the DNA level, this CDR3 is encoded by other sequences in the same sample as well. The chain uses TRBV13 and TRBJ2-3; TRBD1 agrees at 11 bases. V shed 3 bases, J shed 6 bases, and the junction held 5 bases outside the gene matches. The V gene's germline CDR1 is PRHDT and CDR2 FYEKMQ (reference sequence). This CDR3 is 15 amino acids long. The CDR3: CASSFRDRGTDTQYF. CDR3 DNA: TGTGCCAGCAGCTTCCGGGACAGGGGGACGGATACGCAGTATTTT.

The chain joins TRBV5-5 to TRBJ1-3; D is undetermined. The CDR3 totals 14 residues. Germline-derived CDR1 and CDR2 are SGHKS and YYEKEE (reference sequence). V lost 0 bases to trimming and J lost 0 bases, with 4 bases between them. The CDR3 loop reads CASSLDSSGNTIYF. The CDR3 region has the DNA TGTGCCAGCAGCTTGGACAGCTCTGGAAACACCATATATTTT.

The V and J genes are TRBV4-2 and TRBJ2-3; tentatively, D is TRBD1 (6 bases). CDR1 is LGHNA and CDR2 is YNFKEQ in the germline V gene. Between the trimmed V and J ends, which lost 0 bases and 10 bases, there was a span of 20 bases. CDR3 size: 16 residues. The CDR3 region is CASSQDLFIGAGAQYF. DNA for the CDR3: TGTGCCAGCAGCCAAGATCTCTTCATCGGGGCAGGGGCGCAGTATTTT.

The genes are TRBV19 and TRBJ1-5; D unresolved. CDR3 length equals 16 residues. The V and J ends lost 0 bases and 0 bases respectively, with 9 bases between them. The V gene's germline CDR1 is LNHDA and CDR2 SQIVND (reference sequence). CDR3 region: CASSIENILSNQPQHF. DNA for the CDR3: TGTGCCAGTAGTATAGAAAACATACTTAGCAATCAGCCCCAGCATTTT.

The table lists this clone with a count of one. The genes are TRBV30 and TRBJ2-7; TRBD2 might be the D (5 bases). Germline values: CDR1 GTSNPN, CDR2 SVGIG (reference sequence). This CDR3 region has 15 residues. Trimming took off 0 bases at V and 3 bases at J, with 15 bases between the two ends. The CDR3 DNA is TGTGCCTGGAGTGTCAGTGGAGGACTCATCTACGAGCAGTACTTC. Amino acid sequence: CAWSVSGGLIYEQYF. Complete variable domain (other parts from reference TRBV30 and TRBJ2-7): SQTIHQWPATLVQPVGSPLSLECTVEGTSNPNLYWYRQAAGRGLQLLFYSVGIGQISSEVPQNLSASRPQDRQFILSSKKLLLSDSGFYLCAWSVSGGLIYEQYFGPGTRLTVT.

The V gene is TRBV6-5, the J gene TRBJ1-1; D possibly corresponds to TRBD1 (5 bases). The CDR3 has 14 residues. Looked up from germline, CDR1 is MNHEY and CDR2 is SVGAGI. V lost 7 bases, J lost 0 bases, and 12 bases lay in between. The CDR3, as DNA: TGTGCCAGCACCCTCCAGGGAATGAACACTGAAGCTTTCTTT. Its translation is CASTLQGMNTEAFF.

This sequence joins TRBV27 and TRBJ2-3; D ambiguous. The CDR3 has 13 amino acids. V lost 5 bases and J lost 6, with 12 bases in between. Germline assignment: CDR1 MNHEY and CDR2 SMNVEV (reference sequence). CDR3 sequence reads: CASSPQAVDTQYF. The CDR3 DNA follows: TGTGCCAGCAGTCCCCAGGCCGTGGATACGCAGTATTTT.

The rearrangement links TRBV6-6 to TRBJ1-2; D unresolved. Trimming took off 6 bases at V and 4 bases at J, with 12 bases between the two ends. Germline V lookup: CDR1 MNHNY, CDR2 SVGAGI (reference sequence). This CDR3 is built from 13 residues. The CDR3 sequence is CASRPPDGYGYTF. The CDR3 DNA follows: TGTGCCAGCAGGCCCCCCGATGGCTATGGCTACACCTTC.

The J gene is TRBJ2-7, the V gene TRBV6-6; TRBD2 aligns across 12 bases. This CDR3 spans 15 amino acids. With V trimmed by 4 bases and J by 7 bases, 8 bases remained unmatched. In germline, CDR1 is MNHNY, CDR2 SVGAGI (reference sequence). CDR3 region: CASSSKTSGSVEQYF. The CDR3 nucleotides read TGTGCCAGCAGTTCCAAGACTAGCGGGAGTGTGGAGCAGTACTTC.

CDR3: CSVEDSTGPSYGYTF. CDR3 bases: TGCAGCGTTGAAGATTCGACAGGGCCGAGTTATGGCTACACCTTC. The chain has TRBV29-1 and TRBJ1-2; 7 bases align to TRBD1. Germline CDR1 SQVTM, CDR2 ANQGSEA. The CDR3 sequence is 15 residues long. V lost 0 bases and J lost 5; bases outside the gene matches: 9.